This T cell receptor beta chain was documented in a study of regulatory T cells in long-lasting Graves disease. The count of this clonotype is one. Just one base apart from a much larger clone, this may be a read error. Construction of the TCR beta libraries employed iRepertoire HTBI primers in conjunction with Arm-PCR of CDR3 regions. TCRdb recomputed calls from the multiplex PCR reads with MiXCR, one row per CDR3 protein. The sample comprises about 660,000 distinct CDR3 sequences, around 30% of which are singletons, and about two fifths rests with the top ten. Stated time point: persistent/refractory GD, antithyroid drugs over 5 years with positive TRAb. Preparation of the TCR library used RNA extracted from PBMCs. The CDR3 contains 11 residues. Germline CDR1 is SGHAT and CDR2 is FQNNGV.

Sequences were derived from peripheral blood mononuclear cells (PBMCs), sampled when the disease was refractory, from a patient treated with antithyroid drugs. This TCR came from a female donor with Graves disease. This rearrangement joins TRBV11-2 to TRBJ1-1; no definite D call. The CDR3 protein is CASSLYSEASF. The CDR3 bases are TGTGCCAGCAGTCTCTACAGTGAAGCTTCCTTT.